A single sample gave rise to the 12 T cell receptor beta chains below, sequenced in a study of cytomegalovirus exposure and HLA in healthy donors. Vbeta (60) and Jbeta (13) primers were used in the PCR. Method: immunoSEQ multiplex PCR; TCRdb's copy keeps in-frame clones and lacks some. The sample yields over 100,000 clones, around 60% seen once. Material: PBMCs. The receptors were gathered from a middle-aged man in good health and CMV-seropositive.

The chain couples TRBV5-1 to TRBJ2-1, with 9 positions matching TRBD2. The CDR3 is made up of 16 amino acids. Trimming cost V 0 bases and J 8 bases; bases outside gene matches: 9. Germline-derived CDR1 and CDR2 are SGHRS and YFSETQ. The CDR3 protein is CASSLGRLAGWDEQFF. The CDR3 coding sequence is TGCGCCAGCAGCTTGGGGCGCCTAGCGGGATGGGATGAGCAGTTCTTC.

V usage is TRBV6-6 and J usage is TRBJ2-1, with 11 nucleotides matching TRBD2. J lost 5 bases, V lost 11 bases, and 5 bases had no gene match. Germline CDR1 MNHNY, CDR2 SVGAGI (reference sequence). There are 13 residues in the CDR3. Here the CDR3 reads CAGKTSGDNEQFF. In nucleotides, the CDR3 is TGTGCCGGCAAGACTAGCGGGGACAATGAGCAGTTCTTC.

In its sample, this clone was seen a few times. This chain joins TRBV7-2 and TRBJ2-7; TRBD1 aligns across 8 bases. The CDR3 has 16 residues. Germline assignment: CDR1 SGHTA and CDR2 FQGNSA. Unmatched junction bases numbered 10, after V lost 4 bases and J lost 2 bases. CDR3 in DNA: TGTGCCAGCAGCTCCGACCTACAGGGGGGCACCTACGAGCAGTACTTC. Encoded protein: CASSSDLQGGTYEQYF.

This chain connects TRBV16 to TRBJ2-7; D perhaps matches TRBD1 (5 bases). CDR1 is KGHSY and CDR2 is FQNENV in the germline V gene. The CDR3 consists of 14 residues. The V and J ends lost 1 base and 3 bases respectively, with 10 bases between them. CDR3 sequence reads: CASSQWRQRYEQYF. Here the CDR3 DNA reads TGTGCCAGCAGCCAATGGAGACAGCGCTACGAGCAGTACTTC. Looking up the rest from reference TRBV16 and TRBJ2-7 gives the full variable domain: GEEVAQTPKHLVRGEGQKAKLYCAPIKGHSYVFWYQQVLKNEFKFLISFQNENVFDETGMPKERFSAKCLPNSPCSLEIQATKLEDSAVYFCASSQWRQRYEQYFGPGTRLTVT.

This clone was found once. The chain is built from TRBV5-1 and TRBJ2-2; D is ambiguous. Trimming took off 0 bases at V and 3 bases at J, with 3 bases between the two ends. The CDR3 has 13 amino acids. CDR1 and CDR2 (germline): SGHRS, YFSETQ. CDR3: CASSLADTGELFF. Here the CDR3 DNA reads TGCGCCAGCAGCTTGGCGGACACCGGGGAGCTGTTTTTT.

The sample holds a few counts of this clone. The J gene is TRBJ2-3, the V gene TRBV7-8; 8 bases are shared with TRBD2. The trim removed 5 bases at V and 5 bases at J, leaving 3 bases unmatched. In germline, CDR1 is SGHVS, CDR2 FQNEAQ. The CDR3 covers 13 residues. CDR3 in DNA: TGTGCCAGCAGCAAAACTAGCGGAGATACGCAGTATTTT. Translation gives CASSKTSGDTQYF.

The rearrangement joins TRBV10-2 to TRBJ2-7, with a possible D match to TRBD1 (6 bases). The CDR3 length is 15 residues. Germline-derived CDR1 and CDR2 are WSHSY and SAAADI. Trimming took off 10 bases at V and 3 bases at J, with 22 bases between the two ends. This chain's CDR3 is CATQSQLGASYEQYF. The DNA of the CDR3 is TGCGCCACCCAGTCACAGCTGGGGGCAAGCTACGAGCAGTACTTC.

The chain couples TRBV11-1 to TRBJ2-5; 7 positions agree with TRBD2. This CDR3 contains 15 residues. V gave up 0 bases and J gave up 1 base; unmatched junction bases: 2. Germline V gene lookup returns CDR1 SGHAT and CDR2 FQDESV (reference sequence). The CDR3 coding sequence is TGTGCCAGCAGCTTAGCGGGAGGGGTCCAAGAGACCCAGTACTTC. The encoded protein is CASSLAGGVQETQYF. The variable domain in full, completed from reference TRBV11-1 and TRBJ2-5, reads EAEVAQSPRYKITEKSQAVAFWCDPISGHATLYWYRQILGQGPELLVQFQDESVVDDSQLPKDRFSAERLKGVDSTLKIQPAELGDSAMYLCASSLAGGVQETQYFGPGTRLLVL.

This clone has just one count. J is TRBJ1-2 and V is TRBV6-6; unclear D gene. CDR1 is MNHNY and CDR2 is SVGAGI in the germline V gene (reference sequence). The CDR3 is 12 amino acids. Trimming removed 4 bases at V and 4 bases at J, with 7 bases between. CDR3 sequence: CASSLLRYGYTF. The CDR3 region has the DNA TGTGCCAGCAGTTTACTGCGCTATGGCTACACCTTC.

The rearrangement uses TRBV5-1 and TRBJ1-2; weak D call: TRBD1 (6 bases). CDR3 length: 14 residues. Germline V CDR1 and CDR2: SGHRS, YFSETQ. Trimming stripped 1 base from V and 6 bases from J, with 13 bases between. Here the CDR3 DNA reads TGCGCCAGCAGCTTGAAGTCAGGGGTGGATGGCTACACCTTC. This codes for CASSLKSGVDGYTF.

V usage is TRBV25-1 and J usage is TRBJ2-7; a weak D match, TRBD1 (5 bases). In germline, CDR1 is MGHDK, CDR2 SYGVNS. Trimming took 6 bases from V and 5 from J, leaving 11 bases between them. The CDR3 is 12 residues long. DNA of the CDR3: TGTGCCAGCAGGGGGCAAGGAAACGAGCAGTACTTC. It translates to CASRGQGNEQYF.

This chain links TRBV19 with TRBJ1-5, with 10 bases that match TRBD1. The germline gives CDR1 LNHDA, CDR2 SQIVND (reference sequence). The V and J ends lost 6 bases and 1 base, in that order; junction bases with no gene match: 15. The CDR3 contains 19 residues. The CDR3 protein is CASRPWGTGEKRSNQPQHF. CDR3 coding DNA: TGTGCCAGTAGGCCGTGGGGGACAGGGGAAAAGCGGAGCAATCAGCCCCAGCATTTT.